Listed here are 7 T cell receptor beta chains from one sample, sequenced in a study of cytomegalovirus exposure and HLA in healthy donors listed by TCRdb under 2017. Libraries came from the immunoSEQ multiplex PCR assay. The multiplex PCR relied on a mix of 60 forward primers for TCR Vbeta segments and 13 reverse primers for TCR Jbeta segments. Sourced from immuneACCESS, this table was stored by TCRdb with only in-frame sequences that have V and J called. A share of the clones is absent; for the studies checked, an unresolved V gene accounts for under half, and the remainder has no known explanation. For this sample there are 150,000 to 200,000 clones; around 78% appear just once. The leading ten clones occupy roughly 1% of the sample. The sample comprised PBMCs. All receptors derive from a woman aged 40 to 55 in good health and CMV-seronegative.

This clone has only a few counts. This chain connects TRBV28 to TRBJ1-4; tentative D call: TRBD1 (5 bases). The germline CDR1 and CDR2 sequences are MDHEN and SYDVKM. Between the trimmed V and J ends, which lost 2 bases and 11 bases, there was a span of 9 bases. CDR3 size: 12 residues. The CDR3 region is CASSLGGVKLFF. DNA of the CDR3: TGTGCCAGCAGTTTAGGAGGGGTGAAACTGTTTTTT. The full variable domain, rest sourced from reference TRBV28 and TRBJ1-4, is DVKVTQSSRYLVKRTGEKVFLECVQDMDHENMFWYRQDPGLGLRLIYFSYDVKMKEKGDIPEGYSVSREKKERFSLILESASTNQTSMYLCASSLGGVKLFFGSGTQLSVL.

The chain has TRBV2 and TRBJ2-7; the match to TRBD1 covers 10 bases. V dropped 3 bases and J dropped 6; count of bases not matched to a gene: 2. Germline CDR1 and CDR2: SNHLY and FYNNEI. The CDR3 length is 13 residues. As DNA, the CDR3 is TGTGCCAGCAGTGAGGGACAGGGGAGCGAGCAGTACTTC. Translated, it gives CASSEGQGSEQYF.

V and J are TRBV5-1 and TRBJ1-4, with 10 bases that match TRBD1. With 0 bases clipped from V and 8 bases from J, the junction kept 7 bases outside the gene matches. This CDR3 contains 16 residues. The germline gives CDR1 SGHRS, CDR2 YFSETQ. CDR3 nucleotides: TGCGCCAGCAGCTTGGGCCTGACAGGGGGCGAGGAAAAACTGTTTTTT. Its translation is CASSLGLTGGEEKLFF. Full variable domain (outside the CDR3, taken from reference TRBV5-1 and TRBJ1-4): KAGVTQTPRYLIKTRGQQVTLSCSPISGHRSVSWYQQTPGQGLQFLFEYFSETQRNKGNFPGRFSGRQFSNSRSEMNVSTLELGDSALYLCASSLGLTGGEEKLFFGSGTQLSVL.

This clone was seen a few times. The chain recombines TRBV9 with TRBJ2-5; TRBD2 agrees at 7 bases. The junction had 10 bases not matched to a gene; V was cut back by 0 bases and J by 2 bases. CDR1 is SGDLS and CDR2 is YYNGEE in the germline V gene. The CDR3 length is 17 residues. The CDR3 reads CASSVGSASGFQETQYF. The CDR3 bases are TGTGCCAGCAGCGTAGGGTCGGCTAGCGGTTTTCAAGAGACCCAGTACTTC.

This clone was seen just once. The chain is built from TRBV27 and TRBJ1-4; no firm D call. Germline values: CDR1 MNHEY, CDR2 SMNVEV (reference sequence). Trimming stripped 6 bases from V and 0 bases from J, with 14 bases between. This CDR3 region has 16 residues. CDR3 in DNA: TGTGCCAGCAGGTTCACCAGTAAAGCAACTAATGAAAAACTGTTTTTT. Its protein product is CASRFTSKATNEKLFF.

The chain combines TRBV28 with TRBJ1-5; 8 nucleotides agree with TRBD1. Germline CDR1 reads MDHEN; CDR2 reads SYDVKM. V was pared by 2 bases and J by 7 bases, with 7 bases of the junction left unmatched. The CDR3 totals 15 residues. The CDR3 region is CASSLKGQGGQPQHF. CDR3 bases: TGTGCCAGCAGTTTAAAAGGACAGGGCGGCCAGCCCCAGCATTTT.

V is TRBV5-6 and J is TRBJ2-7, with 11 bases identical to TRBD2. Germline-derived CDR1 and CDR2 are SGHDT and YYEEEE. This CDR3 contains 18 residues. After removal of 3 bases from V and 3 bases from J, the junction contained 14 bases not matched to a gene. The CDR3 spells CASSYKSTSGSWSYEQYF. In nucleotides, the CDR3 is TGTGCCAGCAGCTACAAATCTACTAGCGGGAGTTGGAGCTACGAGCAGTACTTC.